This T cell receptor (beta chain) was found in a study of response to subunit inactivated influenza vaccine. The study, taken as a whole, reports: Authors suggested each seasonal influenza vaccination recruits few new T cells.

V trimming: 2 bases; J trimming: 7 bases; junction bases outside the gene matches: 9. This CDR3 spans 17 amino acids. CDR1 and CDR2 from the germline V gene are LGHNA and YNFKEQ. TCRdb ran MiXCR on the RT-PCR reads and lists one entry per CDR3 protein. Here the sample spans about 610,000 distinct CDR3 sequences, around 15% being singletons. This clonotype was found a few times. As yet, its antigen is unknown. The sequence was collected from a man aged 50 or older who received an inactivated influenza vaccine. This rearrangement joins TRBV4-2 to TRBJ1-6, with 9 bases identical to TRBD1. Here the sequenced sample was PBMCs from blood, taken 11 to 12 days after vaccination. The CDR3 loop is CASSQPTGGAGNSPLHF. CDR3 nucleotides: TGTGCCAGCAGCCAACCAACAGGGGGCGCGGGGAATTCACCCCTCCACTTT.